This T cell receptor (beta chain) was documented in a study of beta chain features in type 1 diabetes. With regard to this clone: What it binds is unknown.

The entirety of the isolated RNA underwent reverse transcription, so expressed TCRB transcripts were sequenced. Sequenced by immunoSEQ multiplex PCR; TCRdb stores in-frame clones only, minus some. The sample shows hundreds of thousands of clones, 14% of them seen only once. Study-level points and caveats: Individuals with type 1 diabetes displayed fewer insertions and more deletions at VDJ junctions.

V lost 7 bases, J lost 1 base, and 6 bases stayed unmatched. The CDR3 extends over 15 amino acids. Germline V CDR1 and CDR2: MGHDK, SYGVNS. Once sorted, every population was more than 95% pure. The sample was naive CD4+ T cells from blood. V is TRBV25-1 and J is TRBJ2-7, with 11 nucleotides matching TRBD2. This receptor was obtained from a woman aged 40-49 years in good health. The CDR3 spells CASTPGLAASYEQYF. CDR3 coding DNA: TGTGCCAGCACCCCGGGACTAGCGGCTTCCTACGAGCAGTACTTC.